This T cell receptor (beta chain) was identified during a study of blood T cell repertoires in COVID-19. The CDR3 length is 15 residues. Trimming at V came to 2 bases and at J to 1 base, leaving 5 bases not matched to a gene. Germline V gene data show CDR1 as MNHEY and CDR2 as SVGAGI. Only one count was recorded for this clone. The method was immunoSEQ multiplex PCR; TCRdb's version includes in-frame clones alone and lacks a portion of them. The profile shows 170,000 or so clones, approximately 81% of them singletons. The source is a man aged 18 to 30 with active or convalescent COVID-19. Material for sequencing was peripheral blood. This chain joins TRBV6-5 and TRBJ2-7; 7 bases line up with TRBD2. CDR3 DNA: TGTGCCAGCAGTTACGGACTAGTTCTTTCCTACGAGCAGTACTTC. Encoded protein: CASSYGLVLSYEQYF.